This T cell receptor (beta chain) was identified in a study of OX40 agonist ivuxolimab in advanced cancers. Study-wide context: Ivuxolimab was a fully human IgG2 agonistic monoclonal antibody targeting the costimulatory receptor OX40 (CD134). Intravenous ivuxolimab was administered to patients every 2 weeks at six dose levels: 0.01, 0.1, 0.3, 1.5, 3 and 10 mg/kg. Among the roughly 52 dose-escalation patients, about 20 had hepatocellular carcinoma, 15 melanoma, 9 renal cell carcinoma and 9 head and neck cancer. In the dose-escalation cohort, 82.7% of patients were male, and the mean age was roughly 60 years, with a range of roughly 23 to 85. Prior anti-PD-1, anti-PD-L1 or anti-CTLA-4 therapy was permitted, and 40% of dose-escalation patients had received checkpoint inhibitors. Partial responses occurred in three dose-escalation patients: two with cutaneous melanoma and one with hepatocellular carcinoma. The point of sequencing TCRbeta in the periphery was to test whether ivuxolimab changed TCR sequence diversity and drove clonal T-cell expansion. The paper covers the monotherapy dose-escalation part of the phase I ivuxolimab trial, which included N ≈ 50 patients. Beyond this particular receptor, the publication reports: Low levels of normalized T-cell clonal expansion were also seen in some patients who did not respond. At doses from 0.1 to 3.0 mg/kg, clonal expansion was seen in both CD4+ and CD8+ blood T cells between baseline and week 6. The antigen specificity of the clonally expanded peripheral T cells was not determined. Partial responders in the 0.1-3.0 mg/kg groups had among the lowest normalized peripheral clonal expansion, especially among CD8+ T cells. After ivuxolimab, expanded clones were on average more numerous among CD8+ T cells than among CD4+ T cells.

To sequence the TCRbeta CDR3 region, genomic DNA was isolated from the sorted cells. TCRbeta CDR3 regions were sequenced using the immunoSEQ Assay. In its TCRdb copy, this immuneACCESS table keeps in-frame sequences only and misses some clones. Where compared with another copy, unresolved V genes explain less than half of these, and the others have no known cause. The table for this sample lists approximately 57,000 clones; approximately 89% of them were counted only once. Clones ranked in the top ten supply approximately 3.5% of the sample. Inclusive of the bounding cysteine and phenylalanine, the CDR3 is 12 residues long. Just the 36-base CDR3 DNA is kept, in frame starting at base 1. CDR1 and CDR2 are drawn from the germline V gene (reference sequence): GTSNPN, SVGIG. The trim is 5 bases for V and 12 bases for J, with a gap of 17 bases between the germline ends. Patients with a history of autoimmune disease or receiving systemic immunosuppression were excluded from the trial. Peripheral blood for TCR sequencing was collected from all dose cohorts at baseline, on cycle 4 day 1, and on cycle 7 day 1. Samples came from an open-label, multicenter, first-in-human phase I dose-escalation trial of ivuxolimab. Adults with locally advanced or metastatic melanoma, renal cell, hepatocellular, or head and neck squamous cell carcinoma were enrolled in the trial. Before TCR sequencing, CD4+ T cells and CD8+ T cells from peripheral blood were sorted into separate populations.

In regard to this clone: The antigen it recognizes is unknown. The input lacks base qualities; no much larger clone sits a single base away.

This clonotype originated in an adult with an advanced solid tumor such as melanoma, head and neck, liver or kidney cancer. The rearrangement joined TRBV30 to TRBJ2-1; TRBD2 is possibly the D segment (7 matching bases). The sequenced sample was CD4+ or CD8+ T cells sorted from blood, obtained in a trial of the OX40 agonist ivuxolimab. The DNA is as follows: TGTGCCTGGGGGGGCCCGGGAGGCGGGCAGTTCTTC. It encodes CAWGGPGGGQFF. The variable domain in full, with residues beyond the CDR3 obtained from the reference TRBV30 and TRBJ2-1 genes, is SQTIHQWPATLVQPVGSPLSLECTVEGTSNPNLYWYRQAAGRGLQLLFYSVGIGQISSEVPQNLSASRPQDRQFILSSKKLLLSDSGFYLCAWGGPGGGQFFGPGTRLTVL.